This T cell receptor (beta chain) derives from a study of cytomegalovirus exposure and HLA in healthy donors. Losses at the gene ends were 9 bases for V and 3 bases for J; bases not matched to a gene: 7. The CDR3 consists of 13 residues. Germline V gene sequence: CDR1 SGHNT, CDR2 YENEEA. The PCR was carried out with 60 Vbeta primers and 13 Jbeta primers. Profiled with immunoSEQ multiplex PCR; TCRdb holds only in-frame clones, not every one. The sample lists about 120,000 clones, 65% to 90% occurring once. The genes are TRBV11-3 and TRBJ1-1; 7 nucleotides match TRBD1. The receptor's source is a young man in good health and CMV-seronegative. Source material: PBMCs. CDR3 nucleotide sequence: TGTGCCAGTTCAGAGGGGGCAGACACTGAAGCTTTCTTT. It yields the protein CASSEGADTEAFF. The variable domain in full, completed from reference TRBV11-3 and TRBJ1-1, reads EAGVVQSPRYKIIEKKQPVAFWCNPISGHNTLYWYLQNLGQGPELLIRYENEEAVDDSQLPKDRFSAERLKGVDSTLKIQPAELGDSAVYLCASSEGADTEAFFGQGTRLTVV.